Each of the 17 T cell receptor beta chains below was sequenced from the same sample in a study of OX40 agonist ivuxolimab in advanced cancers. Method: immunoSEQ multiplex PCR; TCRdb's copy keeps in-frame clones and lacks some. This sample carries about 130,000 clones, 80% to 95% of them seen once, and the ten largest clones take 0.7% to 0.85%. The source material was CD4+ or CD8+ T cells sorted from blood, sampled in a trial of the OX40 agonist ivuxolimab. The receptors come from an adult with an advanced solid tumor such as melanoma, head and neck, liver or kidney cancer.

The CDR3 sequence is CASSRLVYGYTF. The CDR3 DNA is TGTGCCAGCAGCCGCCTCGTCTATGGCTACACCTTC. V is TRBV7-9 and J is TRBJ1-2; D is undetermined. The CDR3 is 12 residues long. In germline, CDR1 is SEHNR, CDR2 FQNEAQ (reference sequence). Trimming took 5 bases from V and 4 from J, leaving 8 bases between them.

The chain carries TRBV30 and TRBJ1-2; D is possibly TRBD1 (6 bases). Germline V gives CDR1 GTSNPN, CDR2 SVGIG (reference sequence). This CDR3 spans 14 amino acids. V was shortened by 4 bases and J by 4 bases, with 16 bases between the two germline ends. In DNA, the CDR3 is TGTGCCTGGAAACGGACAGACGGTATCTATGGCTACACCTTC. This codes for CAWKRTDGIYGYTF.

In this sample, this clone turned up once. The chain carries TRBV5-3 and TRBJ2-2; a possible D gene is TRBD2 (6 bases). TRBV5-3 is classed as an ORF, of uncertain function. CDR3 size: 14 residues. V was trimmed by 8 bases and J by 5 bases, leaving 16 bases between them. The chain's CDR3 is CASRSGLTTGELFF. CDR3 DNA sequence: TGTGCCAGCAGATCGGGACTTACAACCGGGGAGCTGTTTTTT.

This chain connects TRBV10-3 to TRBJ2-5; 10 bases line up with TRBD2. The CDR3 totals 17 residues. Germline CDR1 reads ENHRY; CDR2 reads SYGVKD. The V gene end was trimmed by 6 bases and the J gene end by 5 bases; junction bases not matched to a gene: 15. CDR3 nucleotides: TGTGCCATCAGGACCACTAGCGGGAAGGGGGCGAGGGAGACCCAGTACTTC. Protein sequence: CAIRTTSGKGARETQYF.

The rearrangement links TRBV27 to TRBJ2-5, with D perhaps TRBD2 (6 bases). Deletions cut 10 bases from V and 4 bases from J, with 13 bases between. CDR3 size: 12 residues. Germline CDR1 reads MNHEY; CDR2 reads SMNVEV (reference sequence). The CDR3 reads CATRRGTETQYF. CDR3 sequence (DNA): TGTGCCACCCGGCGGGGTACAGAGACCCAGTACTTC.

The gene calls are TRBV11-1 and TRBJ1-1, with D tentatively TRBD1 (5 bases). Germline V gives CDR1 SGHAT, CDR2 FQDESV (reference sequence). V lost 4 bases and J lost 1, with 16 bases in between. This CDR3 comprises 16 residues. The CDR3 DNA is TGTGCCAGCAGCTCGCATTCGGGACCCCGGAACACTGAAGCTTTCTTT. Encoded protein: CASSSHSGPRNTEAFF.

V and J are TRBV7-2 and TRBJ2-7, with D possibly being TRBD1 (6 bases). Germline values: CDR1 SGHTA, CDR2 FQGNSA. Trimming shortened V by 2 bases and J by 7 bases, and 12 bases separated the two germline ends. The CDR3 spans 13 residues. The CDR3 is CASSLYQGWEQYF. In DNA, the CDR3 is TGTGCCAGCAGCTTATATCAGGGGTGGGAGCAGTACTTC.

The chain employs TRBV2 and TRBJ2-7, with TRBD2 matching over 9 bases. The germline CDR1 and CDR2 sequences are SNHLY and FYNNEI. The J segment lost 2 bases and the V segment lost 8 bases, leaving 4 bases of the junction unmatched. This CDR3 region has 13 residues. The CDR3 loop reads CASRTSGPYEQYF. CDR3 DNA: TGTGCCAGCCGAACTAGCGGGCCCTACGAGCAGTACTTC. Combining the CDR3 with reference TRBV2 and TRBJ2-7 gives the whole variable domain EPEVTQTPSHQVTQMGQEVILRCVPISNHLYFYWYRQILGQKVEFLVSFYNNEISEKSEIFDDQFSVERPDGSNFTLKIRSTKLEDSAMYFCASRTSGPYEQYFGPGTRLTVT.

The chain couples TRBV18 to TRBJ2-2, with D possibly being TRBD2 (5 bases). Trimming removed 2 bases from V and 1 base from J, with 8 bases in between. The CDR3 has 15 residues. Per the germline V gene, CDR1 is KGHSH and CDR2 is LQKENI. CDR3 nucleotide sequence: TGTGCCAGCTCACCAGGACTGCTGAACACCGGGGAGCTGTTTTTT. It yields the protein CASSPGLLNTGELFF.

The V gene is TRBV19, the J gene TRBJ2-1, with TRBD2 as a possible D gene (6 bases). Germline V gene lookup returns CDR1 LNHDA and CDR2 SQIVND (reference sequence). Trimming cost V 4 bases and J 8 bases, with 18 bases left between them. The CDR3 is 15 residues long. The CDR3 sequence: CASSRAGFQRHEQFF. As DNA, the CDR3 is TGTGCCAGTAGTAGGGCGGGGTTTCAAAGGCATGAGCAGTTCTTC. Drawing the rest from reference TRBV19 and TRBJ2-1, the complete variable domain is DGGITQSPKYLFRKEGQNVTLSCEQNLNHDAMYWYRQDPGQGLRLIYYSQIVNDFQKGDIAEGYSVSREKKESFPLTVTSAQKNPTAFYLCASSRAGFQRHEQFFGPGTRLTVL.

The chain links TRBV7-3 to TRBJ2-1; 9 nucleotides align to TRBD1. The CDR3 is 15 residues long. V shed 6 bases and J 4 bases; nucleotides not matched to a gene: 7. CDR1 and CDR2 from the germline V gene are SGHTA and FQGTGA. CDR3 nucleotide sequence: TGTGCCAGCAGACCGGGCGGGACAGGGTACAATGAGCAGTTCTTC. Translated, it gives CASRPGGTGYNEQFF.

CDR3 nucleotides: TGTGCCAGCAGTAAGACTAGCGGGAGAACGGAGACCCAGTACTTC. It yields the protein CASSKTSGRTETQYF. J is TRBJ2-5 and V is TRBV27; 12 positions agree with TRBD2. There are 15 residues in the CDR3. Germline CDR1 is MNHEY and CDR2 is SMNVEV (reference sequence). Unmatched junction bases numbered 6, after V lost 5 bases and J lost 5 bases.

The V call is TRBV5-1, the J call TRBJ2-5; 12 bases agree with TRBD2. V lost 3 bases, J lost 2 bases, and 14 bases stayed unmatched. Per germline, CDR1 SGHRS and CDR2 YFSETQ. This CDR3 is 19 amino acids long. CDR3 sequence (DNA): TGCGCCAGCAGCTCGGGACTAGCGGGCTTAGAGGGGTTACAAGAGACCCAGTACTTC. Protein sequence: CASSSGLAGLEGLQETQYF.

The genes are TRBV5-1 and TRBJ1-5; D is unclear. V was cut by 0 bases and J by 5 bases, with 9 bases left in between. Germline-derived CDR1 and CDR2 are SGHRS and YFSETQ. The CDR3 runs to 14 residues. CDR3 in amino acids: CASSLGQAHQPQHF. DNA of the CDR3: TGCGCCAGCAGCTTGGGGCAGGCGCATCAGCCCCAGCATTTT.

The chain employs TRBV29-1 and TRBJ1-2; TRBD1 aligns across 8 bases. Per the germline V gene, CDR1 is SQVTM and CDR2 is ANQGSEA. Germline trimming cut 3 bases from V and 0 bases from J; bases unmatched to any gene: 12. The CDR3 sequence is 17 residues long. In DNA, the CDR3 is TGCAGCGTTGACACGACAGGGGAGGGGAATTCTAACTATGGCTACACCTTC. As protein: CSVDTTGEGNSNYGYTF.

The rearrangement joins TRBV9 to TRBJ1-4, with D unclear. CDR1 is SGDLS, CDR2 YYNGEE, per germline. The length of the CDR3 is 14 residues. The V end was cut by 0 bases, the J end by 7 bases, with 10 bases between. CDR3 sequence: CASSVGPDAEKLFF. CDR3 DNA: TGTGCCAGCAGCGTAGGACCAGATGCTGAAAAACTGTTTTTT.

The chain combines TRBV28 with TRBJ2-7, with TRBD1 matching over 8 bases. V shed 7 bases and J 1 base; nucleotides not matched to a gene: 6. The CDR3 totals 14 residues. CDR1 and CDR2 (germline): MDHEN, SYDVKM. DNA for the CDR3: TGTGCCAGCATCCCCTACAGGGGGTCCTACGAGCAGTACTTC. It specifies CASIPYRGSYEQYF.